This entry lists 25 T cell receptor beta chains sequenced from one sample in a study of T cell changes during pregnancy in multiple sclerosis. This table comes from immunoSEQ multiplex PCR, and its TCRdb copy is limited to in-frame clones, with some not included. This table holds 60,000 to 70,000 clones, 91% found once. The sequences come from peripheral blood, collected after pregnancy. The receptors originated from a female donor in good health, enrolled as a control in a pregnancy study.

The gene calls are TRBV19 and TRBJ2-4, with D possibly matching TRBD1 (6 bases). V was shortened by 4 bases and J by 0 bases, with 13 bases between the two germline ends. CDR3 length equals 16 residues. Germline loops: CDR1 LNHDA, CDR2 SQIVND (reference sequence). The CDR3 DNA reads as TGTGCCAGTAGTACTGGGGGCGAGATAGCCAAAAACATTCAGTACTTC. It yields the protein CASSTGGEIAKNIQYF.

The V gene is TRBV19, the J gene TRBJ1-2; 8 nucleotides agree with TRBD1. V was clipped by 2 bases and J by 6 bases; unmatched bases: 5. This CDR3 comprises 14 residues. Germline values: CDR1 LNHDA, CDR2 SQIVND (reference sequence). The CDR3 nucleotides read TGTGCCAGTAGTATACACAGGGGGAGGGATGGCTACACCTTC. This codes for CASSIHRGRDGYTF.

The J gene is TRBJ1-6, the V gene TRBV4-1; D ambiguous. Germline CDR1 MGHRA, CDR2 YSYEKL. The CDR3 loop spans 16 amino acids. V was cut by 2 bases and J by 12 bases, with 20 bases left in between. The CDR3 is CASSQPLFGRGLPLHF. CDR3 nucleotide sequence: TGCGCCAGCAGCCAACCTCTCTTTGGCCGCGGGTTACCCCTCCACTTT.

The chain couples TRBV5-1 to TRBJ2-1, with D uncertain. This CDR3 comprises 15 residues. V was cut by 0 bases and J by 7 bases, with 14 bases left in between. Germline V gene lookup returns CDR1 SGHRS and CDR2 YFSETQ. The DNA for the CDR3 is TGCGCCAGCAGCTTGGCGGGTGTAGTCCCAAATGAGCAGTTCTTC. Residues: CASSLAGVVPNEQFF.

This chain uses TRBV10-3 with TRBJ2-2; tentative D call: TRBD1 (5 bases). Trimming removed 4 bases at V and 5 bases at J, with 11 bases between. Per the germline V gene, CDR1 is ENHRY and CDR2 is SYGVKD. This CDR3 spans 14 amino acids. In DNA, the CDR3 is TGTGCCATCAGTGGCACAGGTAGGACCGGGGAGCTGTTTTTT. Translated: CAISGTGRTGELFF.

The chain uses TRBV7-9 and TRBJ2-3; 9 nucleotides line up with TRBD2. Trimming cost V 5 bases and J 1 base; bases outside gene matches: 1. Germline V gene sequence: CDR1 SEHNR, CDR2 FQNEAQ (reference sequence). The CDR3 runs to 14 residues. CDR3 sequence: CASSGGGGTDTQYF. As DNA, the CDR3 is TGTGCCAGCAGCGGCGGGGGGGGCACAGATACGCAGTATTTT.

The gene calls are TRBV6-5 and TRBJ1-2; possibly TRBD1 for D (5 bases). V lost 7 bases and J lost 5, with 17 bases in between. The germline V gene has CDR1 MNHEY and CDR2 SVGAGI. The CDR3 runs 14 residues. The CDR3 region is CASIRTPILYGYTF. In DNA, the CDR3 is TGTGCCAGCATTCGGACACCGATTTTGTATGGCTACACCTTC.

This clone has only one observation. This chain joins TRBV7-6 and TRBJ1-1, with D perhaps TRBD1 (6 bases). Germline V CDR1 and CDR2: SGHVS, FNYEAQ. CDR3 length: 15 amino acids. Trimming removed 0 bases at V and 4 bases at J, with 12 bases between. The CDR3 reads CASSLAMGAGTEAFF. The CDR3 DNA follows: TGTGCCAGCAGCTTAGCGATGGGGGCTGGCACTGAAGCTTTCTTT. Full variable domain (outside the CDR3, taken from reference TRBV7-6 and TRBJ1-1): GAGVSQSPRYKVTKRGQDVALRCDPISGHVSLYWYRQALGQGPEFLTYFNYEAQQDKSGLPNDRFSAERPEGSISTLTIQRTEQRDSAMYRCASSLAMGAGTEAFFGQGTRLTVV.

CDR3 bases: TGTGCCATCAGTGGCAGGAATGGCAACACTGAAGCTTTCTTT. Amino acid sequence: CAISGRNGNTEAFF. V gene TRBV10-3 combines with J gene TRBJ1-1; D remains unclear. V lost 4 bases to trimming and J lost 2 bases, with 11 bases between them. This CDR3 spans 14 amino acids. CDR1 is ENHRY, CDR2 SYGVKD, per germline.

The chain recombines TRBV29-1 with TRBJ1-2, with D hard to call. V lost 2 bases and J 8 bases, leaving 3 bases between the germline ends. Germline-derived CDR1 and CDR2 are SQVTM and ANQGSEA. This CDR3 spans 9 amino acids. The CDR3 DNA sequence: TGCAGCGTTGAAAGCGGCTACACCTTC. Translation gives CSVESGYTF.

V and J are TRBV7-3 and TRBJ2-2; 12 nucleotides agree with TRBD2. This CDR3 has 18 residues. Germline V CDR1 and CDR2: SGHTA, FQGTGA. With 1 base clipped from V and 2 bases from J, the junction kept 5 bases outside the gene matches. CDR3 coding DNA: TGTGCCAGCAGCTTAAGGGTGACTAGCGGGGGTAACACCGGGGAGCTGTTTTTT. Translating gives CASSLRVTSGGNTGELFF.

V gene TRBV4-1 combines with J gene TRBJ1-2; 9 nucleotides agree with TRBD1. This CDR3 comprises 14 residues. Trimming at V came to 3 bases and at J to 8 bases, leaving 7 bases not matched to a gene. Germline CDR1 MGHRA, CDR2 YSYEKL. The CDR3 nucleotides are TGCGCCAGCAGCCAGCCCGGGACAGGGAAAGGCTACACCTTC. It specifies CASSQPGTGKGYTF.

The rearrangement uses TRBV9 and TRBJ2-2; D is possibly TRBD2 (7 bases). V lost 2 bases and J 4 bases, leaving 12 bases between the germline ends. Germline V CDR1 and CDR2: SGDLS, YYNGEE. The CDR3 covers 15 residues. The chain's CDR3 is CASSVEGGGTGELFF. The DNA of the CDR3 is TGTGCCAGCAGCGTCGAAGGGGGGGGCACCGGGGAGCTGTTTTTT.

This clone was found a few times. The rearrangement links TRBV25-1 to TRBJ1-6; D is unresolved. This CDR3 spans 13 amino acids. The V and J ends lost 2 bases and 6 bases respectively, with 5 bases between them. CDR1 and CDR2 from the germline V gene are MGHDK and SYGVNS. CDR3 sequence reads: CASSEPINSPLHF. The CDR3 nucleotides are TGTGCCAGCAGTGAACCTATTAATTCACCCCTCCACTTT.

V gene TRBV7-2 combines with J gene TRBJ2-1, with 11 nucleotides matching TRBD2. The CDR3 length is 16 residues. CDR1 and CDR2 from the germline V gene are SGHTA and FQGNSA. The J segment lost 3 bases and the V segment lost 3 bases, leaving 4 bases of the junction unmatched. This CDR3 reads CASSLEGLADYNEQFF. For the CDR3, the DNA is TGTGCCAGCAGCTTGGAGGGACTAGCGGACTACAATGAGCAGTTCTTC.

The chain employs TRBV7-2 and TRBJ1-5; D perhaps matches TRBD1 (6 bases). Trimming stripped 2 bases from V and 7 bases from J, with 24 bases between. The CDR3 is 18 amino acids. Germline CDR1 is SGHTA and CDR2 is FQGNSA. In DNA, the CDR3 is TGTGCCAGCAGCTTATCCCTTGGCAGGACAGTATCTTACCAGCCCCAGCATTTT. Amino acids: CASSLSLGRTVSYQPQHF.

With regard to this clone: Relative to the germline gene, one junction end is altered; a read error may explain this. This sequence joins TRBV19 and TRBJ2-5; 12 positions agree with TRBD1. This CDR3 region has 14 residues. In germline, CDR1 is LNHDA, CDR2 SQIVND (reference sequence). The CDR3 bases are TGTGTCAGTGGCCGGGACAGGGGGCCCGAGACCCAGTACTTC. It yields the protein CVSGRDRGPETQYF.

V usage is TRBV11-3 and J usage is TRBJ2-7; D possibly corresponds to TRBD1 (6 bases). CDR3 length: 16 amino acids. Trimming removed 5 bases from V and 7 bases from J, with 24 bases in between. CDR1 and CDR2 from the germline V gene are SGHNT and YENEEA. The CDR3 region is CASSESGGGRDLEQYF. CDR3 bases: TGTGCCAGCAGCGAGAGTGGGGGCGGCCGGGATCTTGAGCAGTACTTC.

This chain uses TRBV5-6 with TRBJ2-1; 11 positions match TRBD1. The CDR3 runs to 14 residues. Germline V gene sequence: CDR1 SGHDT, CDR2 YYEEEE. With 2 bases clipped from V and 6 bases from J, the junction kept 1 base outside the gene matches. CDR3 loop: CASSFGTGGNEQFF. Here the CDR3 DNA reads TGTGCCAGCAGCTTCGGGACAGGGGGCAATGAGCAGTTCTTC. The complete variable domain, with remaining parts taken from reference TRBV5-6 and TRBJ2-1, reads DAGVTQSPTHLIKTRGQQVTLRCSPKSGHDTVSWYQQALGQGPQFIFQYYEEEERQRGNFPDRFSGHQFPNYSSELNVNALLLGDSALYLCASSFGTGGNEQFFGPGTRLTVL.

The CDR3 loop reads CASSPWTGGSYGYTF. Written as DNA, the CDR3 is TGCGCCAGCAGCCCCTGGACAGGGGGTAGCTATGGCTACACCTTC. This chain connects TRBV4-3 to TRBJ1-2, with 10 positions matching TRBD1. Germline loops: CDR1 LGHNA, CDR2 YSLEER. J gave up 4 bases and V 4 bases, and 6 bases lay outside the gene matches. This CDR3 has 15 amino acids.

This chain joins TRBV7-2 and TRBJ2-5, with TRBD2 as a possible D gene (5 bases). The CDR3 has 13 amino acids. In germline, CDR1 is SGHTA, CDR2 FQGNSA. Trimming took off 5 bases at V and 5 bases at J, with 12 bases between the two ends. This chain's CDR3 is CASSVRPGETQYF. Written as DNA, the CDR3 is TGTGCCAGCAGCGTCCGACCGGGGGAGACCCAGTACTTC.

V usage is TRBV7-2 and J usage is TRBJ1-5; 8 bases align to TRBD1. Germline V lookup: CDR1 SGHTA, CDR2 FQGNSA. The trim removed 1 base at V and 3 bases at J, leaving 8 bases unmatched. The CDR3 sequence is 17 residues long. The CDR3 spells CASSLVWTGNVNQPQHF. In DNA form, the CDR3 reads TGTGCCAGCAGCTTAGTGTGGACAGGGAATGTCAATCAGCCCCAGCATTTT.

The chain links TRBV19 to TRBJ1-4, with D possibly TRBD1 on 5 matching bases. Germline-derived CDR1 and CDR2 are LNHDA and SQIVND (reference sequence). This CDR3 comprises 15 residues. V gave up 6 bases and J gave up 0 bases, with 11 bases separating them. The CDR3 bases are TGTGCCAGTAGCCACAGGTCTGCAACTAATGAAAAACTGTTTTTT. It encodes CASSHRSATNEKLFF. The full variable domain, in which reference TRBV19 and TRBJ1-4 provide the parts outside the CDR3, is DGGITQSPKYLFRKEGQNVTLSCEQNLNHDAMYWYRQDPGQGLRLIYYSQIVNDFQKGDIAEGYSVSREKKESFPLTVTSAQKNPTAFYLCASSHRSATNEKLFFGSGTQLSVL.

This rearrangement joins TRBV7-9 to TRBJ1-2; 8 bases fit TRBD1. Looked up from germline, CDR1 is SEHNR and CDR2 is FQNEAQ (reference sequence). V dropped 7 bases and J dropped 4; count of bases not matched to a gene: 17. The CDR3 covers 17 residues. The CDR3 sequence is CASNSPTTGAFSYGYTF. CDR3 in DNA: TGTGCCAGCAACAGCCCGACGACAGGGGCTTTCTCCTATGGCTACACCTTC.

The chain carries TRBV7-2 and TRBJ1-6; weak D call: TRBD1 (6 bases). Germline V CDR1 and CDR2: SGHTA, FQGNSA. This CDR3 is 16 amino acids long. The V gene lost 1 base and the J gene lost 5 bases, with 12 bases spanning the gap. The CDR3 nucleotides read TGTGCCAGCAGCTTAGTCCGGGCAGGGGATAATTCACCCCTCCACTTT. Amino acids: CASSLVRAGDNSPLHF.